A selection of T cell receptor beta chains follows, all from one sample in a study of blood T cell repertoires in COVID-19. Some clones are missing from TCRdb's copy, which holds only in-frame ones; the method was immunoSEQ multiplex PCR. The sample has fewer than 250,000 clones, approximately 82% seen once. The source material was peripheral blood. All receptors come from a woman over 75 with acute or convalescent COVID-19. The CDR3 runs from the conserved cysteine through the conserved F or W. D genes are given only for firm matches. Size is stated for part of the rows, as once, few or many counts, or as a class when the clone is expanded.

>TRBJ1-5|TRBD1|TRBV24-1|NA
TGTGCCACCAGTGATGCGGGACAGCCAAATCAGCCCCAGCATTTT
CATSDAGQPNQPQHF
>TRBJ2-1|TRBD2|TRBV3-1/TRBV3-2|NA
TGTGCCAGCAGCCTGACTAGCGGGGGGCGCGATGAGCAGTTCTTC
CASSLTSGGRDEQFF
>TRBJ1-5|NA|TRBV5-3|NA
TGTGCCAGAAGCCCATTTGATACCGGGGATCAGCCCCAGCATTTT
CARSPFDTGDQPQHF
>TRBJ2-1|TRBD1|TRBV7-2|NA
TGTGCCAGCAGCCCGATCGGACAGGTATTAGGCAATGAGCAGTTCTTC
CASSPIGQVLGNEQFF
>TRBJ2-2|NA|TRBV19|few
TGTGCCAGTAGTATCAGCCAGGGGATCACCGGGGAGCTGTTTTTT
CASSISQGITGELFF
>TRBJ2-7|TRBD1|TRBV29-1|NA
TGCAGCGTTTCCGGGACAGGGGATTGGGAGCAGTACTTC
CSVSGTGDWEQYF
>TRBJ2-1|NA|TRBV4-2|NA
TGTGCCAGCAGCCAAACACGGGGGAGCTCCTACAATGAGCAGTTCTTC
CASSQTRGSSYNEQFF
>TRBJ2-7|NA|TRBV6-6|few
TGTGCCAGCAGTTCCCATAGCGGTGAGCAGTACTTC
CASSSHSGEQYF
>TRBJ1-2|NA|TRBV5-1|NA
TGCGCCAGCAGCACGGGAGGCCCCAGGGCCGGCTACACCTTC
CASSTGGPRAGYTF
>TRBJ1-1|NA|TRBV6-6|NA
TGTGCCAGCGGCGGGGGGACATCGAACACTGAAGCTTTCTTT
CASGGGTSNTEAFF
>TRBJ2-1|TRBD1|TRBV7-6|NA
TGTGCCAGCAGCGTCACGACAGGGCCCTACAATGAGCAGTTCTTC
CASSVTTGPYNEQFF
>TRBJ1-2|TRBD1|TRBV5-4|NA
TGTGCCAGCAGCTCGGGGACAGGTCCAAACTATGGCTACACCTTC
CASSSGTGPNYGYTF
>TRBJ2-1|TRBD1|TRBV27|NA
TGTGCCAGCAGTTTATCTACAGGGGCGCCGTTCTATGAGCAGTTCTTC
CASSLSTGAPFYEQFF
>TRBJ2-7|TRBD1|TRBV18|NA
TGTGCCAGCTCACTCCGAGGGACAGACACCTACGAGCAGTACTTC
CASSLRGTDTYEQYF
>TRBJ2-3|NA|TRBV25-1|NA
TGTGCCAGCAGTGAATTCTACAGGGATACGCAGTATTTT
CASSEFYRDTQYF
>TRBJ1-2|NA|TRBV5-6|NA
TGTGCCAGCAGCGAGCAACCAACAGATAACTATGGCTACACCTTC
CASSEQPTDNYGYTF
>TRBJ1-1|NA|TRBV28|once
TGTGCCAGCAGGGAACAGGTGAGGAACACTGAAGCTTTCTTT
CASREQVRNTEAFF
>TRBJ2-7|TRBD2|TRBV7-9|NA
TGTGCCAGCAGCTTAAGGGAGGGGACTCTCAGAAACCCCTACGAGCAGTACTTC
CASSLREGTLRNPYEQYF
>TRBJ1-1|TRBD1|TRBV6-5|NA
TGTGCCAGCAACAAACAGGGGGTAATCACTGAAGCTTTCTTT
CASNKQGVITEAFF
>TRBJ2-7|TRBD1|TRBV11-2|NA
TGTGCCAGCAGCAGGGGAAACAGGGGCCTCACCTACGAGCAGTACTTC
CASSRGNRGLTYEQYF
>TRBJ2-7|TRBD2|TRBV7-2|NA
TGTGCCAGCAGCTTAGGTCTAGCGGTTTCCTACGAGCAGTACTTC
CASSLGLAVSYEQYF
>TRBJ2-1|TRBD2|TRBV4-2|NA
TGTGCCAGCAACCCGATGACTAGCGGGCACAATGAGCAGTTCTTC
CASNPMTSGHNEQFF
>TRBJ2-1|NA|TRBV5-1|NA
TGCGCCAGCAGCTTGTCTACCCCAGGGGCAGGGACCTACAATGAGCAGTTCTTC
CASSLSTPGAGTYNEQFF
>TRBJ1-1|NA|TRBV14|NA
TGTGCCAGCAGTAAAGCGGGTATGAACACTGAAGCTTTCTTT
CASSKAGMNTEAFF
>TRBJ2-3|NA|TRBV4-1|NA
TGCGCCAGCACAGCAAGGGGGGGAGGCACAGATACGCAGTATTTT
CASTARGGGTDTQYF
>TRBJ2-1|TRBD1|TRBV6-2/TRBV6-3|NA
TGTGCCAGCAGTTACTCGGGGACAGGAAAGGGGAATGAGCAGTTCTTC
CASSYSGTGKGNEQFF
>TRBJ2-1|TRBD1|TRBV5-4|once
TGTGCCAGCAGCCAAGACAGGGGCCCAAAGTTCTTC
CASSQDRGPKFF